This TCR beta chain stems from a study of cytomegalovirus exposure and HLA in healthy donors. Findings and caveats of the study: CMV serostatus was the sole immune exposure information available. Later analysis revealed greater clonal expansion in HLA-associated TCR beta chains than in equally common others. It was taken for granted in presence/absence analyses that sequencing depth across donors was roughly uniform.

PCR involved 60 Vbeta and 13 Jbeta primers. Assay: immunoSEQ multiplex PCR; the TCRdb copy retains only in-frame clones and omits some. This sample has 100,000 to 150,000 clones, with roughly 82% found just once. The count of this clone is one. Its antigen is unidentified. Sample: PBMCs. This clonotype originated in a man aged 50 to 60 in good health and CMV-seronegative.

The CDR3: CASSVTGQGGGKAFF. The CDR3 DNA sequence: TGTGCCAGCAGTGTAACCGGACAGGGAGGAGGTAAAGCTTTCTTT. This chain uses TRBV25-1 with TRBJ1-1, with 8 positions matching TRBD1. The CDR3 has 15 amino acids. Germline V gene sequence: CDR1 MGHDK, CDR2 SYGVNS. V lost 4 bases, J lost 9 bases, and 13 bases stayed unmatched.